This paragraph covers one TCR beta chain sequence. Its target is unknown. The data are from a study of shared clonotypes between healthy human individuals. Findings and limits, study-wide: Relative to memory subsets, naive subsets generally showed larger estimated richness. Of the naive CD4 clonotypes, roughly 5.5% were shared across a handful of donors.

Authors' processing steps: Without quality scores, immunoSEQ junctional reads could not be filtered like full-length reads. TCRdb's copy holds only in-frame clones and misses some; the assay was immunoSEQ multiplex PCR. The V and J calls and clone size were taken over from that table, and D and trimming were inferred from the DNA. The profile shows about 2.3 million clones, approximately 95% of them singletons. Looked up from germline, CDR1 is SGHTA and CDR2 is FQGTGA. The CDR3 spans 16 residues. Trimming stripped 1 base from V and 3 bases from J, with 14 bases between. Sequenced input: naive CD4+ T cells from PBMCs. Subset specified: CD45RA+ positively selected. The clonotype was recovered from a man aged 18 to 30 in good health. Some clones in this sample may be carry-over from other donors' samples. This chain links TRBV7-3 with TRBJ2-3; D tentatively reads TRBD1 or TRBD2 (5 bases each). The CDR3 region is CASSLNVGDGTDTQYF. CDR3 nucleotide sequence: TGTGCCAGCAGCTTAAATGTTGGGGACGGAACAGATACGCAGTATTTT.